What follows are 20 T cell receptor beta chains derived from one specimen sequenced in a study of T cell repertoires in cytomegalovirus infection. Their recognized antigens are unknown. A single record per CDR3 protein comes from TCRdb applying MiXCR to the reads. Among about 500,000 distinct CDR3 sequences, about 33% were seen once, and the ten largest hold 15% to 20%. The starting material was cultured PBMCs, obtained from culture after CMV antigen stimulation. These receptor sequences come from a human donor in good health (CMV status not recorded). Some clones in this sample may be carry-over from other donors' samples.

This clonotype appeared a few times. The chain has TRBV12-3 or TRBV12-4 and TRBJ1-1, with 8 bases matching TRBD1. V trimming: 6 bases; J trimming: 0 bases; junction bases outside the gene matches: 6. The CDR3 extends over 15 amino acids. The CDR3 nucleotides read TGTGCCAGCAGCCTAAGACAGGGGATGAACACTGAAGCTTTCTTT. This translates into CASSLRQGMNTEAFF.

This clonotype was recorded a few times. V gene TRBV19 combines with J gene TRBJ2-1; no clear D. Germline CDR1 and CDR2: LNHDA and SQIVND (reference sequence). V was pared by 4 bases and J by 3 bases, with 7 bases between. The CDR3 runs 13 residues. DNA of the CDR3: TGTGCCAGTAGTAGTCCAAACTACAATGAGCAGTTCTTC. This gives the protein CASSSPNYNEQFF.

The table lists this clonotype with a count of one. The V and J genes are TRBV29-1 and TRBJ2-1; 16 bases map to TRBD2. V was clipped by 6 bases and J by 6 bases; unmatched bases: 14. The CDR3 spans 18 residues. CDR1 is SQVTM, CDR2 ANQGSEA, per germline. CDR3 protein: CSVYSGTSGRAGFNEQFF. The CDR3 DNA follows: TGCAGCGTATATTCCGGGACTAGCGGGAGGGCCGGGTTCAATGAGCAGTTCTTC.

This clonotype was seen ten or more times. The rearrangement uses TRBV7-8 and TRBJ1-1; D is unresolved. Germline CDR1 is SGHVS and CDR2 is FQNEAQ. This CDR3 comprises 13 residues. V was clipped by 5 bases and J by 2 bases, with 9 bases between them. The DNA of the CDR3 is TGTGCCAGCAGCCCAAAGCGAAACACTGAAGCTTTCTTT. Translation gives CASSPKRNTEAFF.

The chain uses TRBV12-3 or TRBV12-4 and TRBJ2-1; possible D gene TRBD1, 6 bases. Trimming stripped 6 bases from V and 1 base from J, with 16 bases between. This CDR3 spans 16 amino acids. CDR3 amino acids: CASRNRAGGSYNEQFF. CDR3 DNA sequence: TGTGCCAGCAGGAACAGGGCAGGAGGATCCTACAATGAGCAGTTCTTC.

V gene TRBV20-1 combines with J gene TRBJ2-1, with D perhaps matching TRBD2 (6 bases). The CDR3 has 16 residues. Trimming removed 3 bases at V and 3 bases at J, with 18 bases between. Germline loops: CDR1 DFQATT, CDR2 SNEGSKA (reference sequence). CDR3 sequence (DNA): TGCAGTGCTAGTCCCCACGCTAGACTAGACTACAATGAGCAGTTCTTC. Translating it yields CSASPHARLDYNEQFF.

This clonotype has a handful of counts. The chain has TRBV7-9 and TRBJ2-5, with 8 bases aligning to TRBD2. This CDR3 contains 16 residues. V gave up 4 bases and J gave up 1 base; unmatched junction bases: 8. Germline V gene lookup returns CDR1 SEHNR and CDR2 FQNEAQ (reference sequence). This CDR3 is CASSSQDLAGQETQYF. In nucleotides, the CDR3 is TGTGCCAGCAGCTCCCAGGACCTAGCGGGCCAAGAGACCCAGTACTTC.

V and J are TRBV19 and TRBJ2-3; possibly TRBD2 for D (6 bases). The CDR3 contains 15 residues. V was shortened by 2 bases and J by 3 bases, with 12 bases between the two germline ends. Germline CDR1 LNHDA, CDR2 SQIVND (reference sequence). In DNA form, the CDR3 reads TGTGCCAGTAGTATAATGGCGGGGCGGACAGATACGCAGTATTTT. It specifies CASSIMAGRTDTQYF.

This clonotype was seen repeatedly, ten times or more. The chain recombines TRBV7-2 with TRBJ2-2; D gene uncertain. V gave up 0 bases and J gave up 0 bases, with 5 bases separating them. Germline CDR1 SGHTA, CDR2 FQGNSA. The CDR3 has 15 amino acids. The CDR3 spells CASSLALANTGELFF. CDR3 nucleotide sequence: TGTGCCAGCAGCTTAGCACTGGCGAACACCGGGGAGCTGTTTTTT. The full variable domain, its missing parts supplied by reference TRBV7-2 and TRBJ2-2, is GAGVSQSPSNKVTEKGKDVELRCDPISGHTALYWYRQSLGQGLEFLIYFQGNSAPDKSGLPSDRFSAERTGGSVSTLTIQRTQQEDSAVYLCASSLALANTGELFFGEGSRLTVL.

The chain couples TRBV18 to TRBJ2-1; 7 positions agree with TRBD2. V was pared by 2 bases and J by 10 bases, with 2 bases of the junction left unmatched. The germline V gene has CDR1 KGHSH and CDR2 LQKENI. This CDR3 contains 12 residues. In nucleotides, the CDR3 is TGTGCCAGCTCACCAACGGGGGGAGAGCAGTTCTTC. Protein sequence: CASSPTGGEQFF. Full variable domain (missing parts from reference TRBV18 and TRBJ2-1): NAGVMQNPRHLVRRRGQEARLRCSPMKGHSHVYWYRQLPEEGLKFMVYLQKENIIDESGMPKERFSAEFPKEGPSILRIQQVVRGDSAAYFCASSPTGGEQFFGPGTRLTVL.

The rearrangement uses TRBV4-3 and TRBJ1-1; 8 bases agree with TRBD1. There are 15 residues in the CDR3. J lost 11 bases, V lost 3 bases, and 14 bases had no gene match. CDR1 is LGHNA, CDR2 YSLEER, per germline. The CDR3 sequence: CASSQTPGTGRWAFF. CDR3 DNA sequence: TGCGCCAGCAGCCAGACGCCAGGGACAGGCCGATGGGCTTTCTTT.

The gene calls are TRBV7-9 and TRBJ1-2, with D perhaps TRBD1 (5 bases). This CDR3 region has 16 residues. Trimming pared 4 bases from V and 3 bases from J, leaving 18 bases between. Per germline, CDR1 SEHNR and CDR2 FQNEAQ (reference sequence). Written as DNA, the CDR3 is TGTGCCAGCAGCTCTACACCAGGGAGTTTCGACTATGGCTACACCTTC. As protein: CASSSTPGSFDYGYTF.

V gene TRBV11-2 combines with J gene TRBJ2-2; D gene ambiguous. V lost 5 bases, J lost 1 base, and 8 bases lay in between. CDR1 is SGHAT and CDR2 is FQNNGV in the germline V gene. CDR3 length: 14 amino acids. The CDR3 protein is CASSGAENTGELFF. The DNA of the CDR3 is TGTGCCAGCAGCGGTGCGGAGAACACCGGGGAGCTGTTTTTT.

There are many counts of this clonotype. The V gene is TRBV4-1, the J gene TRBJ2-3; possibly TRBD2 for D (5 bases). CDR1 is MGHRA, CDR2 YSYEKL, per germline. The CDR3 sequence is 18 residues long. V lost 5 bases, J lost 0 bases, and 21 bases lay in between. In nucleotides, the CDR3 is TGCGCCAGCAGCTTCCAGCGGCGGACTGACACTAGCACAGATACGCAGTATTTT. Amino acids: CASSFQRRTDTSTDTQYF.

A remark on this clonotype: One end of the junction is discordant with germline, which a read error may explain. V usage is TRBV7-6 and J usage is TRBJ2-5; 12 bases align to TRBD2. CDR3 length equals 17 residues. Germline assignment: CDR1 SGHVS and CDR2 FNYEAQ. The chain's CDR3 is CASTLRASGRAGETQCF. The CDR3, as DNA: TGTGCCAGCACCCTGCGGGCTAGCGGGAGGGCTGGTGAGACCCAGTGCTTC. The variable domain in full, with the rest retrieved from reference TRBV7-6 and TRBJ2-5, is GAGVSQSPRYKVTKRGQDVALRCDPISGHVSLYWYRQALGQGPEFLTYFNYEAQQDKSGLPNDRFSAERPEGSISTLTIQRTEQRDSAMYRCASTLRASGRAGETQCFGPGTRLLVL.

The chain links TRBV27 to TRBJ2-3, with D possibly matching TRBD1 (5 bases). Germline values: CDR1 MNHEY, CDR2 SMNVEV (reference sequence). This CDR3 comprises 15 residues. V was trimmed by 9 bases and J by 0 bases, leaving 16 bases between them. CDR3 nucleotide sequence: TGTGCCAGTACCTCCTGGACACAAAGCACAGATACGCAGTATTTT. Amino acids: CASTSWTQSTDTQYF.

This clonotype showed up just a few times. V and J are TRBV2 and TRBJ2-2; D may match TRBD1 or TRBD2 (5 bases each). V was pared by 6 bases and J by 8 bases, with 13 bases between. Germline values: CDR1 SNHLY, CDR2 FYNNEI. There are 13 residues in the CDR3. CDR3 in amino acids: CASRGDPRGELFF. The CDR3 DNA reads as TGTGCCAGCAGAGGGGACCCACGGGGGGAGCTGTTTTTT.

The chain couples TRBV6-2 or TRBV6-3 to TRBJ1-5; D possibly corresponds to TRBD1 (6 bases). This CDR3 region has 14 residues. CDR1 and CDR2 (germline): MNHEY, SVGEGT. V was pared by 4 bases and J by 4 bases, with 11 bases between. This CDR3 reads CASSSGTHNQPQHF. CDR3 coding DNA: TGTGCCAGCAGTTCAGGGACACATAATCAGCCCCAGCATTTT.

The CDR3 DNA reads TGTGCCAGCAGCGCGGGGGGTGCCGCGAACGATAATTCACCCCTCCACTTT. Translation gives CASSAGGAANDNSPLHF. This rearrangement joins TRBV6-6 to TRBJ1-6, with a weak D call TRBD1 (5 bases). Trimming stripped 6 bases from V and 5 bases from J, with 20 bases between. This CDR3 comprises 17 residues. Germline CDR1 and CDR2: MNHNY and SVGAGI (reference sequence).

The V gene is TRBV11-2, the J gene TRBJ2-3; 9 bases are shared with TRBD2. CDR3 size: 16 residues. Trimming took 1 base from V and 3 from J; bases not matched to a gene: 5. CDR1 is SGHAT and CDR2 is FQNNGV in the germline V gene. The CDR3 reads CASSLGSAGGTDTQYF. CDR3 nucleotide sequence: TGTGCCAGCAGCTTAGGGTCGGCGGGAGGGACAGATACGCAGTATTTT. Together with reference TRBV11-2 and TRBJ2-3, the CDR3 gives the full variable domain: EAGVAQSPRYKIIEKRQSVAFWCNPISGHATLYWYQQILGQGPKLLIQFQNNGVVDDSQLPKDRFSAERLKGVDSTLKIQPAKLEDSAVYLCASSLGSAGGTDTQYFGPGTRLTVL.